The T cell receptor beta chain described here comes from a study of shared clonotypes between healthy human individuals. Study overall: The donor group consisted of two women and three men, aged 18 to 49.

V lost 1 base and J lost 3, with 10 bases in between. The germline V gene has CDR1 SGHTA and CDR2 FQGNSA. The CDR3 runs 14 residues. Data came from immunoSEQ multiplex PCR; TCRdb stores just in-frame clones and leaves some out. The table records approximately 2.4 million clones, about 94% of them present only once. About this clone itself: Its antigen is as yet unknown. Within the sample, other DNA sequences also encode this same CDR3.

CD4+ cells yielded CD45RA+ naive and CD45RA-negative memory subsets. Regarding the study as a whole: Naive CD4 clonotypes were shared across several donors at roughly 5.5%. Rarefaction gave evidence that sorted-subset sequencing remained incomplete despite large depth.

The chain has TRBV7-2 and TRBJ2-7; D uncertain. The sequence derives from a man between 18 and 29 years old in good health. The source material was naive CD4+ T cells sorted from blood. Subset: CD45RA+ positively selected. In DNA, the CDR3 is TGTGCCAGCAGCTTAGATCGAGGTCTCTACGAGCAGTACTTC. Its protein is CASSLDRGLYEQYF.